These T cell receptor beta chains were read from a single sample in a study of blood T cell repertoires in COVID-19. Produced via immunoSEQ multiplex PCR; TCRdb's table is partial and in-frame only. Of 200,000 to 250,000 clones listed, about 83% are singletons. Sequenced sample: peripheral blood. The source of these receptors is a man aged 50 to 60 with active or convalescent COVID-19. Each CDR3 is given with its conserved first and last residue. A D gene is named only where the DNA matches it firmly. Rows may omit the clone size; those that give it use once, few, many or a size class.

j_call clone_size d_call v_call cdr3_aa cdr3_nt
TRBJ1-4 . . TRBV14 CASSQDRMRQVMRWEKLFF TGTGCCAGCAGCCAAGATCGTATGAGACAGGTTATGCGGTGGGAAAAACTGTTTTTT
TRBJ2-2 . . TRBV2 CASSRDSRVLFF TGTGCCAGCAGCAGGGACTCTCGGGTGCTGTTTTTT
TRBJ1-4 . . TRBV30 CAWNRDYDEKLFF TGTGCCTGGAATAGGGACTACGATGAAAAACTGTTTTTT
TRBJ1-3 . . TRBV2 CARSRGTSGNTIYF TGTGCCAGATCTAGGGGGACCTCTGGAAACACCATATATTTT
TRBJ1-2 . . TRBV4-2 CASSQDRGGLGYGYTF TGTGCCAGCAGCCAAGATCGGGGGGGCTTAGGGTATGGCTACACCTTC
TRBJ1-2 . . TRBV10-1 CASSESKQYGNYGYTF TGCGCCAGCAGTGAGTCGAAACAGTATGGCAACTATGGCTACACCTTC
TRBJ1-4 . . TRBV25-1 CASSGGVSAQLNEKLFF TGTGCCAGCAGTGGGGGGGTCTCCGCCCAGTTGAATGAAAAACTGTTTTTT
TRBJ1-2 once TRBD1 TRBV25-1 CASSEFDRVYGYTF TGTGCCAGCAGTGAGTTTGACAGGGTCTATGGCTACACCTTC
TRBJ1-6 . TRBD1 TRBV5-1 CASSQGQGARNSPLHF TGCGCCAGCAGCCAGGGACAGGGGGCTCGGAATTCACCCCTCCACTTT
TRBJ1-1 . . TRBV12-3/TRBV12-4 CASSLAGYTEAFF TGTGCCAGCAGTTTGGCGGGGTACACTGAAGCTTTCTTT
TRBJ2-1 . TRBD2 TRBV18 CASAGLARDNEQFF TGTGCCAGCGCCGGACTAGCGCGCGACAATGAGCAGTTCTTC
TRBJ2-1 . . TRBV2 CASRKGVMNNEQFF TGTGCCAGCAGAAAGGGGGTGATGAACAATGAGCAGTTCTTC
TRBJ1-2 . TRBD1 TRBV5-6 CASSRDRNGYTF TGTGCCAGCAGCCGGGACAGGAATGGCTACACCTTC
TRBJ2-7 few TRBD2 TRBV27 CASSPRGGPYEQYF TGTGCCAGCAGTCCCCGGGGGGGTCCCTACGAGCAGTACTTC
TRBJ1-1 . . TRBV5-4 CASSLGAGVNTEAFF TGTGCCAGCAGCTTGGGCGCAGGGGTGAACACTGAAGCTTTCTTT
TRBJ2-3 . . TRBV6-5 CASSPPGGHTDTQYF TGTGCCAGCAGTCCTCCGGGGGGCCACACAGATACGCAGTATTTT
TRBJ2-7 few TRBD1 TRBV6-6 CASTQRQGNYEQYF TGTGCCAGCACCCAAAGACAGGGGAACTACGAGCAGTACTTC
TRBJ1-1 . . TRBV9 CASSAIGTEAFF TGTGCCAGCAGCGCCATCGGGACTGAAGCTTTCTTT
TRBJ1-2 . TRBD1 TRBV5-1 CASSGAIQGTFGYTF TGCGCCAGCAGCGGGGCAATACAGGGGACCTTCGGCTACACCTTC
TRBJ2-5 . TRBD1 TRBV28 CASSFLPQGAQETQYF TGTGCCAGCAGTTTTCTTCCCCAGGGGGCTCAAGAGACCCAGTACTTC
TRBJ2-3 . TRBD2 TRBV10-3 CAISEGLAGSTDTQYF TGTGCCATCAGTGAGGGACTAGCGGGTAGCACAGATACGCAGTATTTT
TRBJ2-1 . TRBD2 TRBV7-2 CASSVFSGGYEQFF TGTGCCAGCAGCGTATTTAGCGGGGGATATGAGCAGTTCTTC
TRBJ1-1 . . TRBV7-2 CASSPTAGLNTEAFF TGTGCCAGCAGCCCGACGGCGGGGCTGAACACTGAAGCTTTCTTT
TRBJ1-2 . . TRBV5-4 CASSLTGQGSLGYTF TGTGCCAGCAGCTTGACCGGCCAGGGCAGCCTCGGCTACACCTTC
TRBJ1-1 . . TRBV20-1 CSASRDTEAFF TGCAGTGCTTCCCGGGACACTGAAGCTTTCTTT
TRBJ1-5 . . TRBV6-2/TRBV6-3 CASSYSNWGRVIQPQHF TGTGCCAGCAGTTACTCAAACTGGGGGCGCGTGATTCAGCCCCAGCATTTT
TRBJ2-2 . . TRBV28 CASSLHSGLNTGELFF TGTGCCAGCAGTTTACACAGCGGGTTGAACACCGGGGAGCTGTTTTTT
TRBJ2-3 . . TRBV10-1 CASSSLDKGPDTQYF TGCGCCAGCAGCTCACTGGACAAAGGTCCAGATACGCAGTATTTT
TRBJ2-4 few TRBD1 TRBV20-1 CSARRGQPLYF TGCAGTGCTAGAAGGGGGCAACCTCTGTACTTC
TRBJ2-1 few TRBD2 TRBV6-5 CASRRGNEQFF TGTGCCAGCAGGCGGGGGAATGAGCAGTTCTTC
TRBJ2-1 . . TRBV6-5 CASRLTANNEQFF TGTGCCAGCAGACTCACAGCAAACAATGAGCAGTTCTTC
TRBJ2-1 . TRBD2 TRBV5-1 CASSLAASGGHEQFF TGCGCCAGCAGCTTGGCCGCTAGCGGGGGACATGAGCAGTTCTTC
TRBJ1-2 . TRBD1 TRBV4-3 CASSQPDRGRGGYTF TGCGCCAGCAGCCAGCCGGACAGGGGGCGGGGTGGCTACACCTTC
TRBJ2-2 . TRBD1 TRBV6-1 CASSEARGRVGELFF TGTGCCAGCAGTGAAGCCAGGGGGCGTGTCGGGGAGCTGTTTTTT
TRBJ2-1 . . TRBV13 CASSLLYNEQFF TGTGCCAGCAGCTTACTATACAATGAGCAGTTCTTC
TRBJ2-5 . TRBD2 TRBV3-1/TRBV3-2 CASSQASIAGSLETQYF TGTGCCAGCAGCCAAGCGTCAATAGCGGGATCTTTGGAGACCCAGTACTTC
TRBJ1-3 . TRBD1 TRBV24-1 CATEIPEARDRANTIYF TGTGCCACCGAGATACCAGAGGCACGGGACAGGGCAAACACCATATATTTT
TRBJ1-1 . . TRBV4-3 CASSQDRVSTEAFF TGCGCCAGCAGCCAAGACAGGGTTTCCACTGAAGCTTTCTTT
TRBJ2-2 . TRBD1 TRBV5-4 CASSRDRGDTGELFF TGTGCCAGCAGTCGGGACAGGGGTGACACCGGGGAGCTGTTTTTT
TRBJ2-7 . TRBD2 TRBV9 CASSALSGSSEQYF TGTGCCAGCAGCGCCCTAAGCGGGAGTAGCGAGCAGTACTTC
TRBJ2-2 few TRBD1 TRBV6-6 CASRRTGEVFF TGTGCCAGCAGAAGGACAGGAGAGGTGTTTTTT
TRBJ2-7 . . TRBV11-2 CASSPRTSMYEQYF TGTGCCAGCAGCCCTCGAACTAGCATGTACGAGCAGTACTTC
TRBJ1-1 . . TRBV19 CASRPSAGKITEAFF TGTGCCAGTAGACCCTCGGCAGGGAAAATCACTGAAGCTTTCTTT